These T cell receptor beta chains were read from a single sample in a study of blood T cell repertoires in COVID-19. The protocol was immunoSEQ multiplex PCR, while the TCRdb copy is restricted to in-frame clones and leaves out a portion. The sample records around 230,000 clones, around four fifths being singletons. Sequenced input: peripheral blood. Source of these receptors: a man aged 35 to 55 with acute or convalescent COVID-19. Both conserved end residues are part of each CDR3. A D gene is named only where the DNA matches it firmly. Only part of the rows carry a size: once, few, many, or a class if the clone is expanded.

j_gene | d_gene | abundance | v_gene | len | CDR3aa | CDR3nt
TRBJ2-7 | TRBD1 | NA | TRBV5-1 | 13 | CASSQGTGGEQYF | TGCGCCAGCAGCCAGGGGACAGGGGGCGAGCAGTACTTC
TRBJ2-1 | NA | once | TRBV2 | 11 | CASSQSGEQFF | TGTGCCAGCAGTCAAAGCGGGGAGCAGTTCTTC
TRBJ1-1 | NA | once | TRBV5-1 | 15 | CASSFIGRTESEAFF | TGCGCCAGCAGCTTTATCGGGCGGACAGAGTCTGAAGCTTTCTTT
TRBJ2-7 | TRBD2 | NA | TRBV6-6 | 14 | CASSSGPGGYEQYF | TGTGCCAGCAGTTCAGGGCCGGGGGGGTACGAGCAGTACTTC
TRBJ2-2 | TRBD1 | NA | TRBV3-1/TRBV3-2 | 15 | CASSRQGVNTGELFF | TGTGCCAGCAGTCGACAGGGGGTGAACACCGGGGAGCTGTTTTTT
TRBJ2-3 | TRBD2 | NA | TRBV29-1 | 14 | CSVAVGGGWDTQYF | TGCAGCGTCGCCGTGGGCGGGGGATGGGATACGCAGTATTTT
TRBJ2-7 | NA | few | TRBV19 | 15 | CASSPRGEASYEQYF | TGTGCCAGTAGTCCCAGGGGGGAAGCCTCCTACGAGCAGTACTTC
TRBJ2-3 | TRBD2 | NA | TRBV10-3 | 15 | CAISPEGGYGDTQYF | TGTGCCATCAGTCCAGAGGGAGGGTATGGAGATACGCAGTATTTT
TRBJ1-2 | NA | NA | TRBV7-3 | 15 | CASSFSGTEPYGYTF | TGTGCCAGCAGCTTTTCCGGGACTGAGCCCTATGGCTACACCTTC
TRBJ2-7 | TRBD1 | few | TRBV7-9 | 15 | CASSSGQGVTYEQYF | TGTGCCAGCAGCTCAGGACAGGGGGTAACCTACGAGCAGTACTTC
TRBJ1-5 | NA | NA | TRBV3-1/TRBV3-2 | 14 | CASSQGRSGQPQHF | TGTGCCAGCAGCCAAGGGAGGTCGGGGCAGCCCCAGCATTTT
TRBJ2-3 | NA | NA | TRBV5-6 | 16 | CASSLVFRSLTDTQYF | TGTGCCAGCAGCTTGGTCTTTCGTAGCCTCACAGATACGCAGTATTTT
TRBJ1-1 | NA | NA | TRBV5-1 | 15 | CASSRPEEGYTEAFF | TGCGCCAGCAGCCGCCCGGAAGAGGGATACACTGAAGCTTTCTTT
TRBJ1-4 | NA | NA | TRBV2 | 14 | CASSAGSTNEKLFF | TGTGCCAGCAGTGCTGGCAGTACTAATGAAAAACTGTTTTTT
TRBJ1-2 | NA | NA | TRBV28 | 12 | CASRSGNYGYTF | TGTGCCAGCAGGTCGGGGAACTATGGCTACACCTTC
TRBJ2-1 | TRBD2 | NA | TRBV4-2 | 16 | CASSQVRASGYNEQFF | TGTGCCAGCAGCCAAGTCCGGGCTAGCGGCTACAATGAGCAGTTCTTC
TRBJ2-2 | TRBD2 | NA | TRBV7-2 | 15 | CASSLDGRGTGELFF | TGTGCCAGCAGCTTAGACGGGAGGGGCACCGGGGAGCTGTTTTTT
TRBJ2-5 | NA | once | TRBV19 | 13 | CASSFAGEETQYF | TGTGCCAGTAGTTTCGCAGGGGAAGAGACCCAGTACTTC
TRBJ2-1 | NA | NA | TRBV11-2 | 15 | CASSLGGLGSSEQFF | TGTGCCAGCAGCTTAGGGGGACTGGGGTCCAGTGAGCAGTTCTTC
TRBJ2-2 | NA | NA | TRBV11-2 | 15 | CASKLNRGNTGELFF | TGTGCCAGCAAACTTAACCGGGGGAACACCGGGGAGCTGTTTTTT
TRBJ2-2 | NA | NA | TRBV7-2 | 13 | CASSFEPLRELFF | TGTGCCAGCAGCTTTGAACCACTCAGGGAGCTGTTTTTT
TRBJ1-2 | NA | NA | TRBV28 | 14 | CASTPLRVDYGYTF | TGTGCCAGCACCCCTCTGAGGGTGGACTATGGCTACACCTTC
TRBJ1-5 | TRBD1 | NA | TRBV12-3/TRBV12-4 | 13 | CASSQGAHQPQHF | TGTGCCAGCAGTCAGGGGGCACATCAGCCCCAGCATTTT
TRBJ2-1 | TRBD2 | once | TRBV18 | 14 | CASQIAGSSNEQFF | TGTGCCAGCCAGATAGCGGGATCATCCAATGAGCAGTTCTTC
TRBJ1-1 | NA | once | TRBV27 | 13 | CASSRRVVGEAFF | TGTGCCAGCAGTCGACGGGTTGTGGGTGAAGCTTTCTTT
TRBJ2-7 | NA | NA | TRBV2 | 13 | CASIGGVTYEQYF | TGTGCCAGCATAGGGGGAGTTACCTACGAGCAGTACTTC
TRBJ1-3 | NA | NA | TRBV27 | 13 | CASSPLSGNTIYF | TGTGCCAGCAGTCCCCTGTCTGGAAACACCATATATTTT
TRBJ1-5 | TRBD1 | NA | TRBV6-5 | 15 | CASRLDRESNQPQHF | TGTGCCAGCAGGTTGGACAGGGAGAGCAATCAGCCCCAGCATTTT
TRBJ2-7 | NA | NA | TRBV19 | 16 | CASSPGPGTQSYEQYF | TGTGCCAGTAGCCCGGGCCCAGGGACACAATCCTACGAGCAGTACTTC
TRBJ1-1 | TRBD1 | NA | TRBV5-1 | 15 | CASSFNDRDDTEAFF | TGCGCCAGCAGCTTCAACGACAGGGACGACACTGAAGCTTTCTTT
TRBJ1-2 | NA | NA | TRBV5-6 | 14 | CASSLKRQDFGYTF | TGTGCCAGCAGCTTGAAGAGACAGGATTTTGGCTACACCTTC
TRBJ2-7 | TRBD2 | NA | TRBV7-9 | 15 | CASSLSASGTYEQYF | TGTGCCAGCAGCTTATCGGCTAGCGGTACCTACGAGCAGTACTTC
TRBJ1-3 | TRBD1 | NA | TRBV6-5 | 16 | CASSYSTGFSGNTIYF | TGTGCCAGCAGTTACTCGACAGGGTTCTCTGGAAACACCATATATTTT
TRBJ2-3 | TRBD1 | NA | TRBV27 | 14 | CASNPGQNVLTQYF | TGTGCCAGCAACCCGGGACAGAATGTACTTACGCAGTATTTT
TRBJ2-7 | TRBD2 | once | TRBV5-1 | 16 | CASSPRTSRTEGEQYF | TGCGCCAGCAGCCCGCGGACTAGCCGGACCGAGGGCGAGCAGTACTTC
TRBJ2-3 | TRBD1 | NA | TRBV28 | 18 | CASRKNSVRGLGTDTQYF | TGTGCCAGCAGGAAAAACAGTGTCAGGGGGCTCGGCACAGATACGCAGTATTTT
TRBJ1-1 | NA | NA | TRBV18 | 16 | CASSLKASTLNTEAFF | TGTGCCAGCTCCCTCAAAGCGAGCACCCTGAACACTGAAGCTTTCTTT
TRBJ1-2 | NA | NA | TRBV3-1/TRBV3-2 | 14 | CASSHETGLFGYTF | TGTGCCAGCAGCCATGAAACAGGGCTATTCGGCTACACCTTC
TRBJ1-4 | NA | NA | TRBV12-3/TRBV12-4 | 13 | CASSSATNEKLFF | TGTGCCAGCAGCAGTGCAACTAATGAAAAACTGTTTTTT
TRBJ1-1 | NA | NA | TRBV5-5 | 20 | CASSLFGFVFREAGNTEAFF | TGTGCCAGCAGCTTGTTTGGGTTTGTATTTAGGGAGGCGGGCAACACTGAAGCTTTCTTT
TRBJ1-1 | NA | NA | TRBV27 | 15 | CASSAPSTADTEAFF | TGTGCCAGCAGTGCCCCCTCGACAGCCGACACTGAAGCTTTCTTT
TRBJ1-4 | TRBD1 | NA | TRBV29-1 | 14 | CSVDGGQGSEKLFF | TGCAGCGTTGATGGGGGACAGGGGAGTGAAAAACTGTTTTTT